This TCR beta chain derives from a study of circulating CD8 cells and anti-PD-1 response in melanoma. Study-level findings and limits: Published repertoire comparisons used only baseline and M1 samples.

From live CD3+CD8+TCRalphabeta+ cells, four PD-1 and/or TIGIT subsets were sorted. This CDR3 has 17 residues. Germline CDR1 reads LNHDA; CDR2 reads SQIVND (reference sequence). V lost 6 bases to trimming and J lost 4 bases, with 24 bases between them. This clonotype is judged hyperexpanded. Its matching antigen is unknown. Each library started from roughly 15 ng of total RNA using the QIAseq Immune Repertoire TCR panel. TCRdb independently ran MiXCR on the reads; one entry per CDR3 protein. The top ten clones hold 35% to 45% of a sample with 150 or so distinct CDR3 sequences, 11% of them seen once. Source: CD8+ T cells from PBMCs, taken at baseline or after one month of anti-PD-1 therapy (not recorded which). This receptor was obtained from a human donor with melanoma. The genes are TRBV19 and TRBJ2-5, with D maybe TRBD1 (6 bases). CDR3 sequence reads: CASSYPRATGRGETQYF. In DNA, the CDR3 is TGTGCCAGTAGCTACCCCAGAGCGACAGGCCGCGGAGAGACCCAGTACTTC.